This paragraph reports one TCR beta chain. This entry comes from a study of T cells in Graves' hyperthyroidism and ophthalmopathy. Whole-study context: Upon initial diagnosis and before any treatment, peripheral blood was collected.

Researchers amplified the TCR beta CDR3 regions from RNA transcripts. Researchers ran a first-round RT-PCR on the TCR CDR3 using the HTBI primer set. TCRdb re-analysed the multiplex PCR reads in MiXCR, keeping a single row per CDR3 protein. Of 500,000 to 650,000 distinct CDR3 sequences listed, 13% to 15% are singletons. For ophthalmopathy patients, the Clinical Activity Score was at least 3 and the NOSPECS grade at least 4; duration was under 3 months. The PBMCs were taken from approximately 11 ml of fresh peripheral blood. Germline V gives CDR1 DFQATT, CDR2 SNEGSKA (reference sequence). Trimming took 0 bases from V and 5 from J; bases not matched to a gene: 12. The CDR3 consists of 16 residues.

The sample was blood. This receptor was taken from a woman aged 45-60 years with Graves' ophthalmopathy. This chain uses TRBV20-1 with TRBJ2-5, with 7 bases identical to TRBD2. The CDR3 region is CSAREGSGPSLETQYF. For the CDR3, the DNA is TGCAGTGCTAGAGAAGGTAGCGGGCCCAGCTTGGAGACCCAGTACTTC.